This T cell receptor (beta chain) is from a study of cytomegalovirus exposure and HLA in healthy donors. This clone is a singleton in its sample. Data came from immunoSEQ multiplex PCR; TCRdb stores just in-frame clones and leaves some out. Among around 50,000 clones listed, nearly 95% were seen once. Sequenced: PBMCs. The sequence derives from a woman under 30 in good health and CMV-seropositive.

In DNA form, the CDR3 reads TGTGCCAGCAGCCCGGACTCCAACACAGATACGCAGTATTTT. Its translation: CASSPDSNTDTQYF. This chain links TRBV7-3 with TRBJ2-3, with D tentatively TRBD2 (5 bases). V gave up 5 bases and J gave up 2 bases, with 11 bases separating them. CDR3 length: 14 amino acids. Germline V CDR1 and CDR2: SGHTA, FQGTGA. The whole variable domain, filled in from reference TRBV7-3 and TRBJ2-3, reads GAGVSQTPSNKVTEKGKYVELRCDPISGHTALYWYRQSLGQGPEFLIYFQGTGAADDSGLPNDRFFAVRPEGSVSTLKIQRTERGDSAVYLCASSPDSNTDTQYFGPGTRLTVL.